This record looks at one T cell receptor (beta chain) sequence and its context. Germline CDR1 MDHEN, CDR2 SYDVKM. The CDR3 has 14 amino acids. V lost 7 bases and J 2 bases, leaving 13 bases between the germline ends. This record comes from a study of blood T cell repertoires in COVID-19. The wider study: Specimens from acute and convalescent COVID-19 originated in the United States, Italy and Spain.

Assay: immunoSEQ multiplex PCR; the TCRdb copy retains only in-frame clones and omits some. The table shows around 100,000 clones, with around four fifths occurring only once. Sequencing was carried out using peripheral blood. The clonotype was recovered from a woman in her 70s with acute or convalescent COVID-19. The chain links TRBV28 to TRBJ2-3, with D possibly TRBD2 on 6 matching bases. The CDR3 loop reads CASTDGGNTDTQYF. CDR3 in DNA: TGTGCCAGCACCGATGGCGGGAACACAGATACGCAGTATTTT.